This TCR beta chain was identified in a study of blood T cell repertoires in COVID-19. Overall study context: There were acute and convalescent COVID-19 samples, and they came from the United States, Italy and Spain. PBMCs, B-cell-depleted T cells, or T cells were the source of the cDNA or gDNA that made up the material.

Original processing notes: Cell counts per sample came from amplifying reference gene primers. Only in-frame clones appear in the TCRdb table, and some are missing; sequencing was by immunoSEQ multiplex PCR. V and J calls and clone size come straight from that table; D and trimming were deduced from the DNA. The repertoire consists of tens of thousands of clones, with 88% occurring once and the leading ten covering approximately 5%. Germline values: CDR1 LNHDA, CDR2 SQIVND (reference sequence). V was shortened by 4 bases and J by 3 bases, with 16 bases between the two germline ends. The CDR3 is 16 residues long.

This chain connects TRBV19 to TRBJ1-5; no reliable D call. The sequencing sample was made of peripheral blood. This receptor was taken from a human donor in a cohort sampled during active COVID-19. CDR3 bases: TGTGCCAGTAGTAAGGTGGCCGCGGCCCACAATCAGCCCCAGCATTTT. Translation gives CASSKVAAAHNQPQHF.